This T cell receptor (beta chain) was profiled in a study of STAT5B mutations in CD4+ large granular lymphocyte leukemia. Points from the study as a whole: Compared with healthy controls (2/35), patient top clones favored TRBV06 (8/27). Over 20% of private leukemic clonotypes occurred rarely in other patients' non-leukemic repertoires.

About this clone: What it recognizes is unknown.

Sequencing was at survey level. In the authors' workflow: Productive clonotypes were detectable down to 2.59 x 10-5 frequency. The method was immunoSEQ multiplex PCR; TCRdb's version includes in-frame clones alone and lacks a portion of them. That table is the source of V, J and clone size, and D and trimming were worked out from the DNA. The sample records tens of thousands of clones, roughly 84% being singletons. The germline CDR1 and CDR2 sequences are MGHDK and SYGVNS. V was trimmed by 2 bases and J by 4 bases, leaving 9 bases between them. CDR3 length: 15 amino acids. The TCR originated in a human donor in good health. Specimen: CD4+ T cells from blood buffy coats. V usage is TRBV25-1 and J usage is TRBJ1-6; weak D call: TRBD1 (5 bases). In DNA form, the CDR3 reads TGTGCCAGCAGTGAAGGGGGGGTTTATAATTCACCCCTCCACTTT. It yields the protein CASSEGGVYNSPLHF.